Presented here are 3 T cell receptor beta chains from one specimen sequenced in a study of shared clonotypes between healthy human individuals. The method was immunoSEQ multiplex PCR; TCRdb's version includes in-frame clones alone and lacks a portion of them. The table includes around 2.5 million clones, 93% detected once. The sample was naive CD4+ T cells from PBMCs. Subset reported: CD45RA+ positively selected. The receptors stem from a young man in good health. Some clones in this sample may be carry-over from other donors' samples.

This chain connects TRBV7-2 to TRBJ2-3; D remains ambiguous. CDR1 is SGHTA and CDR2 is FQGNSA in the germline V gene. This CDR3 contains 15 residues. V gave up 3 bases and J gave up 0 bases, with 10 bases separating them. The CDR3 DNA is TGTGCCAGCAGCTTGATATCTACTAGCACAGATACGCAGTATTTT. Its protein product is CASSLISTSTDTQYF.

This clone was counted once. The V and J genes are TRBV5-1 and TRBJ1-1; D remains unclear. V lost 7 bases, J lost 4 bases, and 14 bases lay in between. The CDR3 consists of 13 residues. Germline V gives CDR1 SGHRS, CDR2 YFSETQ. The CDR3 DNA follows: TGCGCCAGCGGAGGAGTCCTGGGCACTGAAGCTTTCTTT. Residues: CASGGVLGTEAFF.

This clone is a singleton in its sample. The gene calls are TRBV15 and TRBJ1-1; D is uncertain. Trimming stripped 0 bases from V and 1 base from J, with 6 bases between. Germline CDR1 reads LNHNV; CDR2 reads YYDKDF (reference sequence). This CDR3 has 14 residues. The CDR3 sequence: CATSRERPNTEAFF. CDR3 in DNA: TGTGCCACCAGCAGAGAGCGACCGAACACTGAAGCTTTCTTT.